This T cell receptor beta chain was observed in a study of CD8+ T cells in alopecia areata listed by TCRdb under 2018. With respect to the entire study: The study used high-throughput TCRbeta sequencing to examine T cell clonal expansion in alopecia areata, in both the C3H/HeJ mouse model and human patients. Scalp clonality was compared across normal scalp (n=4), patchy alopecia areata scalp (n=8), and alopecia totalis/universalis scalp (n=8). RNA came from the PAXgene miRNA kit for fixed scalp, the miRNeasy kit for PBMCs, and the RNeasy kit for mouse skin. In humans, TCRbeta sequencing was performed on scalp tissue and on sorted CD4+ and CD8+ peripheral blood T cells from healthy controls and from patients with patchy or totalis/universalis alopecia areata. TCRbeta CDR3 regions were amplified by immunoSEQ multiplex PCR with 35 Vbeta forward and 13 Jbeta reverse primers. Overall results and qualifications from the work: Unlike mouse skin, where gammadelta T cells dominate, normal human skin contains resident alphabeta T cells that get sequenced too, which complicates analysis of the scalp TCR repertoire. Compared with normal scalp, lesional scalp had higher clonality and more expanded CD8+ clones, particularly in alopecia totalis/universalis, a pattern that suggests antigenic drive. Compared with mice, TCR sequences shared between patients were less clear, possibly partly because of HLA diversity across the patient population.

This clone appeared a few times. Its antigen is unknown. Nothing much larger sits one base from this clone, and base qualities are not available. V trim: 6 bases; J trim: 3 bases; unmatched bases: 6. The germline V gene specifies SQVTM as CDR1 and ANQGSEA as CDR2. From cysteine to phenylalanine, the CDR3 is 14 amino acids long. Kept here is only the CDR3 DNA, which spans 42 bases and is read in frame from base 1. PBMCs were separated by density centrifugation and stained for CD3, CD4 and CD8, after which CD4+ and CD8+ T cells were sorted on a FACSAria. Unaffected controls provided scalp biopsies and blood samples. Libraries were constructed by the immunoSEQ multiplex PCR assay. To provide template for TCR sequencing, every sample had RNA extracted and reverse transcribed into cDNA. First-strand cDNA was synthesized with SuperScript III using a 2:1 mix of oligo-dT and random hexamers. Amplification bias was assessed with a synthetic immune receptor repertoire, and residual bias was removed computationally. The authors' pipeline ran thus. Raw reads were preprocessed for error removal, and CDR3 was defined according to IMGT conventions as running from the conserved cysteine to phenylalanine. Clonality was computed as 1 minus the Shannon entropy, with the entropy normalized by log2 of the number of productive unique TCRs. Whether each scalp clone was CD4 or CD8 was inferred by checking scalp TCRbeta sequences against the CD4 and CD8 repertoires from sorted blood. The immuneACCESS repertoire file appears here via TCRdb, limited to in-frame rearrangements. These files lack a portion of the clones; in checked studies, under half of the deficit traces to unresolved V genes, and the cause of the others is not known. V and J calls and clone size come straight from that table; D and trimming were deduced from the DNA. This sample comprises 150,000 or so clones, 45% to 60% of them detected only once. Together, the top ten hold approximately 4.3% of the sample.

The sequence came from a human donor in good health. The chain couples TRBV29-1 to TRBJ2-3; TRBD1 matches 10 bases in the middle. The specimen sequenced was CD4+ T cells sorted from blood. The nucleotide sequence reads as follows: TGCAGCGTGGAGATGGGACAGGGGACAGATACGCAGTATTTT. Its protein reads: CSVEMGQGTDTQYF.